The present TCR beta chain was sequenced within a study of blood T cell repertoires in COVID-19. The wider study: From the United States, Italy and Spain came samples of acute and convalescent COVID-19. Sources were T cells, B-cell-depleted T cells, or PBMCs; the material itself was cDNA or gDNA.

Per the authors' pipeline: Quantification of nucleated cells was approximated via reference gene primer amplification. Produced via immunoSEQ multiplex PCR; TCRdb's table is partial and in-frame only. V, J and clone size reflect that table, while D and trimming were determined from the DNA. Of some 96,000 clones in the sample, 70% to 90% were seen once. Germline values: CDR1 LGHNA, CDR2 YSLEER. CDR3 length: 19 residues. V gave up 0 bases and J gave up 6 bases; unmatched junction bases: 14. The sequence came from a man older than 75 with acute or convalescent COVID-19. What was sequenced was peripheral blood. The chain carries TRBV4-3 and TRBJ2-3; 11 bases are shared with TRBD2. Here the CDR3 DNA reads TGCGCCAGCAGCCAAGATATCGCTAGCGGGAGGTCGGTTTTGGATACGCAGTATTTT. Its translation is CASSQDIASGRSVLDTQYF.